These T cell receptor beta chains were read from a single sample in a study of Ad26.COV2.S vaccination and SARS-CoV-2 variants. Produced via immunoSEQ multiplex PCR; TCRdb's table is partial and in-frame only. The sample includes fewer than 300,000 clones, around 87% of them seen just once. This specimen consisted of peripheral blood, obtained in a trial of Ad26.COV2.S vaccine versus placebo. These receptors all come from a person between 18 and 60 years old who received the Ad26.COV2.S COVID-19 vaccine or a placebo. CDR3s include the opening cysteine and the closing phenylalanine or tryptophan. Fields, in order: D gene, clone size, J gene, V gene, CDR3 protein, CDR3 DNA. D genes are given only for firm matches. Clone size is given for some rows only: seen once, a few or many times, or a class if the clone is expanded.

-,-,TRBJ1-2,TRBV27,CASSLVGGNYGYTF,TGTGCCAGCAGTTTAGTTGGAGGGAACTATGGCTACACCTTC
-,-,TRBJ1-1,TRBV12-3/TRBV12-4,CASSFEQNTEAFF,TGTGCCAGCAGTTTTGAACAGAACACTGAAGCTTTCTTT
TRBD2,-,TRBJ2-1,TRBV2,CASSEAGTSGYNEQFF,TGTGCCAGCAGTGAAGCCGGGACTAGCGGTTACAATGAGCAGTTCTTC
-,-,TRBJ2-6,TRBV9,CASSVRGDSGANVLTF,TGTGCCAGCAGCGTAAGAGGGGACTCTGGGGCCAACGTCCTGACTTTC
-,-,TRBJ1-2,TRBV7-8,CASSIKQDSPYGYTF,TGTGCCAGCAGCATAAAACAGGACAGTCCCTATGGCTACACCTTC
TRBD1,once,TRBJ1-1,TRBV6-5,CASSYTGGTEAFF,TGTGCCAGCAGTTACACAGGGGGCACTGAAGCTTTCTTT
-,-,TRBJ2-7,TRBV7-2,CASSPTRYGEQYF,TGTGCCAGCAGCCCCACTAGATACGGCGAGCAGTACTTC
-,-,TRBJ1-1,TRBV10-3,CAISESGGGTEAFF,TGTGCCATCAGTGAGTCCGGGGGAGGCACTGAAGCTTTCTTT
-,-,TRBJ2-5,TRBV29-1,CSVTRTEGETQYF,TGCAGCGTTACACGGACGGAAGGCGAGACCCAGTACTTC
-,-,TRBJ1-1,TRBV19,CASSISGAWGTEAFF,TGTGCCAGTAGTATATCCGGGGCTTGGGGCACTGAAGCTTTCTTT
-,few,TRBJ1-2,TRBV19,CASTKPTNYGYTF,TGTGCCAGTACAAAACCAACTAACTATGGCTACACCTTC
-,-,TRBJ2-7,TRBV6-1,CASSEAHQDSYEQYF,TGTGCCAGCAGTGAAGCGCATCAGGACTCCTACGAGCAGTACTTC
-,-,TRBJ2-2,TRBV12-5,CASGFQDTYTGELFF,TGTGCTAGTGGTTTCCAGGACACGTACACCGGGGAGCTGTTTTTT
-,-,TRBJ1-2,TRBV7-2,CASSLGSGASGYTF,TGTGCCAGCAGCTTAGGTTCCGGGGCGTCTGGCTACACCTTC
TRBD1,-,TRBJ2-2,TRBV11-2,CASSLDYRDRVTGELFF,TGTGCCAGCAGCTTAGATTATAGGGACAGGGTGACCGGGGAGCTGTTTTTT
-,-,TRBJ2-7,TRBV7-2,CASSLYRRDGYEQYF,TGTGCCAGCAGCTTATACCGGCGGGATGGCTACGAGCAGTACTTC
-,-,TRBJ2-5,TRBV19,CASSSGETQYF,TGTGCCAGTAGTAGCGGGGAGACCCAGTACTTC
TRBD2,-,TRBJ2-3,TRBV30,CAWSRGRTTDTQYF,TGTGCCTGGAGCCGCGGGAGGACCACAGATACGCAGTATTTT
TRBD1,few,TRBJ1-3,TRBV30,CAWSSFQGAENTIYF,TGTGCCTGGAGTTCATTCCAGGGGGCAGAAAACACCATATATTTT
TRBD1,-,TRBJ2-6,TRBV3-1/TRBV3-2,CASSRTGDSGANVLTF,TGTGCCAGCAGCCGTACAGGGGACTCTGGGGCCAACGTCCTGACTTTC
-,-,TRBJ2-2,TRBV10-3,CAISELRSRGGELFF,TGTGCCATCAGTGAATTGAGGAGTAGGGGCGGGGAGCTGTTTTTT
-,-,TRBJ1-1,TRBV12-3/TRBV12-4,CASCDDNTEAFF,TGTGCCAGCTGTGACGACAACACTGAAGCTTTCTTT
-,-,TRBJ1-1,TRBV29-1,CSVSPLMNTEAFF,TGCAGCGTTTCCCCCCTCATGAACACTGAAGCTTTCTTT
-,few,TRBJ1-6,TRBV27,CASSFGLRQNSPLHF,TGTGCCAGCAGTTTCGGTCTAAGGCAGAATTCACCCCTCCACTTT
-,-,TRBJ1-1,TRBV18,CASSPRDTEAFF,TGTGCCAGCTCACCCCGGGACACTGAAGCTTTCTTT
-,-,TRBJ2-7,TRBV12-3/TRBV12-4,CASSLRSSYEQYF,TGTGCCAGCAGTTTGAGGAGCTCCTACGAGCAGTACTTC
-,few,TRBJ1-3,TRBV19,CASSIVRGSGSGNTIYF,TGTGCCAGTAGTATAGTCCGGGGAAGTGGCTCTGGAAACACCATATATTTT
-,-,TRBJ1-1,TRBV12-3/TRBV12-4,CASSFRDRAEAFF,TGTGCCAGCAGTTTCAGGGATCGCGCTGAAGCTTTCTTT
-,-,TRBJ1-1,TRBV4-3,CASSQMANTEAFF,TGCGCCAGCAGCCAAATGGCCAACACTGAAGCTTTCTTT
TRBD2,-,TRBJ2-1,TRBV27,CASSLGTSLVVTYNEQFF,TGTGCCAGCAGTCTGGGGACTAGCTTGGTCGTCACCTACAATGAGCAGTTCTTC
-,-,TRBJ1-4,TRBV4-1,CASSPDGAGRVEKLFF,TGCGCCAGCAGCCCAGATGGGGCAGGGCGGGTTGAAAAACTGTTTTTT
-,-,TRBJ1-1,TRBV9,CASSVSSGDTEAFF,TGTGCCAGCAGCGTATCTTCCGGAGACACTGAAGCTTTCTTT
-,-,TRBJ1-6,TRBV28,CASIALVRGYSPLHF,TGTGCCAGCATCGCCCTTGTCAGGGGCTATTCACCCCTCCACTTT
-,-,TRBJ1-1,TRBV13,CASSDDTEAFF,TGTGCCAGCAGCGACGACACTGAAGCTTTCTTT
-,-,TRBJ1-3,TRBV11-2,CASSLDRPIDTIYF,TGTGCCAGCAGCTTAGACAGGCCCATTGACACCATATATTTT
-,-,TRBJ2-1,TRBV7-9,CASSSNEQFF,TGTGCCAGCAGCTCCAATGAGCAGTTCTTC
-,-,TRBJ2-5,TRBV4-1,CASSRMLGKKDQETQYF,TGCGCCAGCTCCAGGATGTTGGGGAAAAAGGACCAAGAGACCCAGTACTTC
-,-,TRBJ2-1,TRBV24-1,CATSVGGGNEQFF,TGTGCCACCAGTGTTGGAGGGGGCAATGAGCAGTTCTTC
-,few,TRBJ2-3,TRBV6-1,CASSEYRGITDTQYF,TGTGCCAGCAGTGAATACCGGGGGATCACAGATACGCAGTATTTT
TRBD2,-,TRBJ2-1,TRBV27,CASSTGLAGVSDNEQFF,TGTGCCAGCAGTACAGGACTAGCGGGAGTCTCCGACAATGAGCAGTTCTTC
TRBD1,-,TRBJ2-5,TRBV5-1,CASSWGYRGNQETQYF,TGCGCCAGCAGCTGGGGTTACAGGGGGAACCAAGAGACCCAGTACTTC
-,-,TRBJ1-4,TRBV30,CAWGSPLNEKLFF,TGTGCCTGGGGGTCACCCTTGAATGAAAAACTGTTTTTT
-,-,TRBJ1-3,TRBV10-3,CAISAPDTSGNTIYF,TGTGCCATCAGTGCCCCCGACACCTCTGGAAACACCATATATTTT
-,-,TRBJ2-3,TRBV5-1,CASSLEAHWTDTQYF,TGCGCCAGCAGCTTGGAGGCCCATTGGACAGATACGCAGTATTTT
-,-,TRBJ1-5,TRBV5-1,CASSQGHGDSNQPQHF,TGCGCCAGCAGCCAGGGCCACGGTGATAGCAATCAGCCCCAGCATTTT
-,-,TRBJ1-4,TRBV18,CASSPFAEATNEKLFF,TGTGCCAGCTCACCCTTCGCGGAGGCAACTAATGAAAAACTGTTTTTT
-,once,TRBJ1-5,TRBV21-1,CASSPPGGATWDQPQHF,TGTGCCAGCAGCCCCCCGGGGGGGGCAACCTGGGATCAGCCCCAGCATTTT
-,few,TRBJ1-1,TRBV11-2,CASSLVGGTEAFF,TGTGCCAGCAGCTTAGTGGGGGGCACTGAAGCTTTCTTT
TRBD2,-,TRBJ2-1,TRBV7-3,CASSSPGLAGGSPNEQFF,TGTGCCAGCAGCTCCCCGGGACTAGCGGGGGGGTCTCCCAATGAGCAGTTCTTC
-,-,TRBJ1-1,TRBV19,CASSQDLGGTEAFF,TGTGCCAGTAGTCAGGATCTGGGGGGCACTGAAGCTTTCTTT
TRBD2,-,TRBJ2-7,TRBV29-1,CSVGTSGTYEQYF,TGCAGCGTGGGGACTAGCGGCACCTACGAGCAGTACTTC
TRBD1,-,TRBJ1-6,TRBV6-5,CASKPGQGSSPLHF,TGTGCCAGCAAACCGGGACAGGGGAGTTCACCCCTCCACTTT
TRBD2,-,TRBJ2-7,TRBV6-5,CASSSGASGSYEQYF,TGTGCCAGCAGCTCCGGGGCTAGCGGTTCCTACGAGCAGTACTTC
TRBD2,-,TRBJ2-1,TRBV3-1/TRBV3-2,CASSPDPSGIYNEQFF,TGTGCCAGCAGCCCGGACCCTAGCGGGATCTACAATGAGCAGTTCTTC
-,-,TRBJ2-1,TRBV27,CASSFMGEQFF,TGTGCCAGCAGTTTTATGGGGGAGCAGTTCTTC
-,-,TRBJ1-6,TRBV2,CASVDYTGYNSPLHF,TGTGCCAGCGTTGACTACACAGGGTATAATTCACCCCTCCACTTT
-,-,TRBJ2-1,TRBV6-6,CASSLRRDHNEQFF,TGTGCCAGCAGTCTCCGTCGGGACCACAATGAGCAGTTCTTC
-,-,TRBJ1-1,TRBV18,CASSPPSENTEAFF,TGTGCCAGCTCACCACCGTCCGAGAACACTGAAGCTTTCTTT